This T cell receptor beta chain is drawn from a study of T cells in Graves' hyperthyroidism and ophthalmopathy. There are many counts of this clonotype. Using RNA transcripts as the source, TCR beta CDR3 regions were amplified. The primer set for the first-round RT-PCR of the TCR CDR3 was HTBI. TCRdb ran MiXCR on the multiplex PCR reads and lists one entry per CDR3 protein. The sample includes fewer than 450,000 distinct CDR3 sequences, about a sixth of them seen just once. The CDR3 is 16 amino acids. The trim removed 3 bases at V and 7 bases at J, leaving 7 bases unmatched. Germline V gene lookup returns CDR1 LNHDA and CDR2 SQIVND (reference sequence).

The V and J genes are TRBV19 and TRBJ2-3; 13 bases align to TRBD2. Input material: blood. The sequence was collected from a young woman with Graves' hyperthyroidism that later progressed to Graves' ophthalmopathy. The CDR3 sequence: CASSIRTSGRLYTQYF. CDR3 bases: TGTGCCAGTAGTATTCGGACTAGCGGGAGACTATATACGCAGTATTTT.